These 29 T cell receptor beta chains originate from one sample sequenced in a study of breast tumors, draining lymph nodes, adjacent tissues. The lymph nodes were axillary draining lymph nodes from breast cancer patients. Each CDR3 protein is one row after TCRdb ran MiXCR on the multiplex PCR reads. Of around 230,000 distinct CDR3 sequences listed, about 30% are singletons. Sequenced sample: axillary lymph node tissue. These receptors were taken from a female donor with breast cancer. Some clones in this sample may be carry-over from other donors' samples.

For this clonotype: Relative to the germline gene, one junction end is altered; a read error may explain this. The chain combines TRBV12-5 with TRBJ1-1; D is unresolved. The CDR3 consists of 15 residues. CDR1 is LGHNT and CDR2 is FRNRAP in the germline V gene. The DNA of the CDR3 is TGTGCTAGTGGTTTGAGCGGCGTGAGCTACACTGAAGCTTCCTTT. It is translated as CASGLSGVSYTEASF.

This clonotype was recorded at least ten times. The chain joins TRBV20-1 to TRBJ2-5; 9 bases map to TRBD2. The germline CDR1 and CDR2 sequences are DFQATT and SNEGSKA (reference sequence). V shed 2 bases, J shed 2 bases, and the junction held 3 bases outside the gene matches. The CDR3 is 14 amino acids. CDR3 protein: CSARKGLAQETQYF. CDR3 bases: TGCAGTGCTAGAAAGGGACTAGCACAAGAGACCCAGTACTTC.

This clonotype was picked up a small number of times. A read error may be the cause here, since a much bigger clone is one base away. The V gene is TRBV6-4, the J gene TRBJ2-3, with a tentative D call TRBD1 (5 bases). Trimming pared 5 bases from V and 4 bases from J, leaving 13 bases between. Germline loops: CDR1 MRHNA, CDR2 SNTAGT. The CDR3 covers 14 residues. The CDR3 DNA reads as TGTGCCAGCAGTCCACAACAAGGGGCAGATACGCAGTATTTT. Translated, it gives CASSPQQGADTQYF.

This clonotype came up many times. This chain connects TRBV7-2 to TRBJ1-3, with TRBD1 as a possible D gene (5 bases). The CDR3 spans 17 residues. V was trimmed by 5 bases and J by 0 bases, leaving 17 bases between them. Germline-derived CDR1 and CDR2 are SGHTA and FQGNSA. CDR3 residues: CASSHHPGRRSGNTIYF. DNA for the CDR3: TGTGCCAGCAGCCATCACCCAGGGCGGCGCTCTGGAAACACCATATATTTT.

The chain links TRBV7-2 to TRBJ2-2, with TRBD2 identical over 14 bases. The CDR3 has 15 residues. The trim removed 5 bases at V and 7 bases at J, leaving 3 bases unmatched. Germline V gene data show CDR1 as SGHTA and CDR2 as FQGNSA. In DNA form, the CDR3 reads TGTGCCAGCAGCACCGGGACTAGCGGGGGCGGGGAGCTGTTTTTT. It yields the protein CASSTGTSGGGELFF.

This clonotype was found many times. The J gene is TRBJ2-7, the V gene TRBV6-5; 8 positions agree with TRBD2. The germline V gene has CDR1 MNHEY and CDR2 SVGAGI. This CDR3 is built from 19 residues. The ends lost 6 bases at V and 4 bases at J; junction bases unmatched: 23. Here the CDR3 DNA reads TGTGCCAGCAGACCCCTCCGTCCCGGGAGGGCCATTTTTAAGTACGAGCAGTACTTC. Protein: CASRPLRPGRAIFKYEQYF.

This clonotype was seen at least ten times. The CDR3 loop is CASSSSRGLAYEQFF. DNA for the CDR3: TGTGCCAGCAGCTCTTCCCGGGGACTAGCCTATGAGCAGTTCTTC. The chain joins TRBV5-5 to TRBJ2-1; 9 nucleotides align to TRBD2. Germline assignment: CDR1 SGHKS and CDR2 YYEKEE (reference sequence). The CDR3 is made up of 15 amino acids. The V gene end was trimmed by 3 bases and the J gene end by 8 bases; junction bases not matched to a gene: 9. Filled out from reference TRBV5-5 and TRBJ2-1, the complete variable domain reads DAGVTQSPTHLIKTRGQQVTLRCSPISGHKSVSWYQQVLGQGPQFIFQYYEKEERGRGNFPDRFSARQFPNYSSELNVNALLLGDSALYLCASSSSRGLAYEQFFGPGTRLTVL.

Points on this clonotype: This may stem from a read error, because a much larger clone lies one nucleotide away. V usage is TRBV27 and J usage is TRBJ2-7; TRBD2 aligns across 10 bases. CDR1 MNHEY and CDR2 SMNVEV come from the germline V gene (reference sequence). The CDR3 covers 13 residues. V was pared by 6 bases and J by 6 bases, with 5 bases of the junction left unmatched. The CDR3 sequence: CASRGTSEAEQYF. Here the CDR3 DNA reads TGTGCCAGCAGGGGGACTAGCGAGGCCGAGCAGTACTTC.

With respect to this clonotype: Germline is not matched at one junction end, which may reflect a read error. The chain has TRBV5-1 and TRBJ1-2, with TRBD1 matching 11 bases. Germline lookup yields CDR1 SGHRS and CDR2 YFSETQ. CDR3 length equals 16 residues. The CDR3 loop reads CATSVGQGAYLYGYTF. CDR3 sequence (DNA): TGCGCCACCAGCGTAGGACAGGGGGCTTACCTCTATGGCTACACCTTC.

This clonotype appeared a few times. Just one base apart from a much larger clone, this may be a read error. The V gene is TRBV5-4, the J gene TRBJ2-5; D may correspond to TRBD1 or TRBD2 (5 bases each). Germline V gene lookup returns CDR1 SGHNT and CDR2 YYREEE (reference sequence). Trimming left V 2 bases short and J 6 bases short, with 14 bases between. CDR3 size: 14 residues. CDR3 residues: CASSFGGADKTQYF. CDR3 nucleotides: TGTGCCAGCAGCTTTGGGGGAGCGGATAAGACCCAGTACTTC.

A remark on this clonotype: Germline and junction disagree at one end, which may indicate a read error. This chain joins TRBV6-5 and TRBJ2-1; 13 nucleotides agree with TRBD2. Per the germline V gene, CDR1 is MNHEY and CDR2 is SVGAGI. CDR3 length equals 20 residues. CDR3 protein: CASSYQPGLAGVRGSNKQFF. CDR3 in DNA: TGTGCCAGCAGTTACCAACCTGGACTAGCGGGAGTCCGGGGGAGCAATAAGCAGTTCTTC.

The J gene is TRBJ2-7, the V gene TRBV15; 9 nucleotides match TRBD1. This CDR3 comprises 15 residues. Germline V lookup: CDR1 LNHNV, CDR2 YYDKDF (reference sequence). V lost 3 bases and J lost 5; bases outside the gene matches: 8. In DNA, the CDR3 is TGTGCCACCAGCAGCTGGACAGGGGCCTGGGACGAGCAGTACTTC. Protein: CATSSWTGAWDEQYF.

The rearrangement links TRBV5-5 to TRBJ2-6; D call uncertain. CDR1 is SGHKS, CDR2 YYEKEE, per germline (reference sequence). This CDR3 is built from 18 residues. Trimming took 1 base from V and 0 from J, leaving 14 bases between them. CDR3 sequence reads: CASSLFSAGPSGANVLTF. The CDR3 DNA sequence: TGTGCCAGCAGCTTGTTTTCGGCAGGCCCCTCTGGGGCCAACGTCCTGACTTTC.

This clonotype was detected a few times. The V gene is TRBV28, the J gene TRBJ2-7; D is perhaps TRBD2 (5 bases). The V end was cut by 5 bases, the J end by 0 bases, with 14 bases between. Germline-derived CDR1 and CDR2 are MDHEN and SYDVKM. The CDR3 contains 15 residues. The CDR3 region has the DNA TGTGCCAGCAGTCGCCGGGATAAGCTCTCCTACGAGCAGTACTTC. The encoded protein is CASSRRDKLSYEQYF.

This clonotype was counted many times. The chain couples TRBV29-1 to TRBJ1-4; D is unresolved. V was pared by 4 bases and J by 14 bases, with 14 bases between. The CDR3 contains 11 residues. Germline CDR1 is SQVTM and CDR2 is ANQGSEA. CDR3 sequence: CSVGEGNGLFF. The CDR3 region has the DNA TGCAGCGTTGGAGAGGGAAACGGGCTGTTTTTT.

This clonotype was observed at least ten times. The chain combines TRBV11-2 with TRBJ2-2; weak D call: TRBD2 (5 bases). This CDR3 spans 16 amino acids. CDR1 SGHAT and CDR2 FQNNGV come from the germline V gene. Trimming cost V 2 bases and J 5 bases, with 15 bases left between them. The DNA for the CDR3 is TGTGCCAGCAGCTTACCCCACGGCGGCGGGACCGGGGAGCTGTTTTTT. Residues: CASSLPHGGGTGELFF.

This clonotype came up once. The genes are TRBV6-5 and TRBJ1-5; D is unclear. Germline V gene lookup returns CDR1 MNHEY and CDR2 SVGAGI. The CDR3 runs 13 residues. Trimming removed 5 bases from V and 5 bases from J, with 10 bases in between. CDR3 sequence reads: CASSRGRDQPQHF. CDR3 nucleotides: TGTGCCAGCAGTCGCGGACGGGATCAGCCCCAGCATTTT.

The table lists this clonotype with many counts. The gene calls are TRBV19 and TRBJ1-5; perhaps TRBD1 as D (5 bases). Germline V gene data show CDR1 as LNHDA and CDR2 as SQIVND (reference sequence). Trimming shortened V by 1 base and J by 9 bases, and 10 bases separated the two germline ends. The CDR3 totals 13 residues. CDR3 nucleotide sequence: TGTGCCAGTAGTATAGGGGCAGGGCCGCCCCAGCATTTT. Translated, it gives CASSIGAGPPQHF.

This clonotype was counted ten times or more. This may come from a read error, since a much larger clone is one base off. The chain joins TRBV2 to TRBJ2-7; 7 positions agree with TRBD1. Germline V gives CDR1 SNHLY, CDR2 FYNNEI. The CDR3 runs to 14 residues. CDR3 in amino acids: CASRGAGGKNEQCF. Written as DNA, the CDR3 is TGTGCCAGCAGGGGGGCAGGGGGAAAGAACGAGCAGTGCTTC.

The chain joins TRBV10-3 to TRBJ1-2; D is uncertain. From germline, CDR1 is ENHRY and CDR2 SYGVKD. Trimming removed 0 bases from V and 7 bases from J, with 9 bases in between. This CDR3 is 13 amino acids long. CDR3 region: CAISESERAGYTF. CDR3 sequence (DNA): TGTGCCATCAGTGAGTCAGAAAGAGCTGGCTACACCTTC.

Ten or more counts support this clonotype. This chain connects TRBV28 to TRBJ2-7; no clear D gene. The CDR3 totals 11 residues. Germline lookup yields CDR1 MDHEN and CDR2 SYDVKM. Trimming stripped 2 bases from V and 6 bases from J, with 5 bases between. The CDR3 loop reads CASSLNGEQYF. The DNA of the CDR3 is TGTGCCAGCAGTTTAAATGGCGAGCAGTACTTC.

This clonotype came up many times. The chain couples TRBV19 to TRBJ2-7, with 7 bases matching TRBD1. Trimming removed 4 bases from V and 0 bases from J; junction bases left unmatched: 9. This CDR3 comprises 16 residues. CDR1 is LNHDA and CDR2 is SQIVND in the germline V gene (reference sequence). The CDR3 bases are TGTGCCAGTAGTAGCTGGGGGACAGACAGCTCCTACGAGCAGTACTTC. Its translation: CASSSWGTDSSYEQYF.

Many counts were recorded for this clonotype. V usage is TRBV6-5 and J usage is TRBJ2-1, with TRBD2 as a possible D gene (6 bases). Germline values: CDR1 MNHEY, CDR2 SVGAGI. The CDR3 contains 15 residues. Trimming removed 0 bases at V and 9 bases at J, with 15 bases between. The CDR3 sequence is CASSYSYGSLSEQFF. The CDR3, as DNA: TGTGCCAGCAGTTACTCTTACGGGAGCTTGAGTGAGCAGTTCTTC.

This clonotype showed up many times. The gene calls are TRBV29-1 and TRBJ2-2; 8 bases are shared with TRBD1. The V segment lost 6 bases and the J segment 5 bases; nucleotides outside the gene matches: 8. CDR3 length: 14 residues. Germline V gives CDR1 SQVTM, CDR2 ANQGSEA. The CDR3: CSVLDRVGTGELFF. CDR3 coding DNA: TGCAGCGTGCTGGACAGGGTGGGGACCGGGGAGCTGTTTTTT.

This clonotype has ten or more counts. The rearrangement uses TRBV11-3 and TRBJ2-5; possibly TRBD1 for D (6 bases). Per the germline V gene, CDR1 is SGHNT and CDR2 is YENEEA. The V end was cut by 6 bases, the J end by 3 bases, with 11 bases between. CDR3 length equals 13 residues. CDR3 coding DNA: TGTGCCAGCAGAAGGGGGTGGGAAGAGACCCAGTACTTC. It codes for CASRRGWEETQYF. Full variable domain (outside the CDR3, taken from reference TRBV11-3 and TRBJ2-5): EAGVVQSPRYKIIEKKQPVAFWCNPISGHNTLYWYLQNLGQGPELLIRYENEEAVDDSQLPKDRFSAERLKGVDSTLKIQPAELGDSAVYLCASRRGWEETQYFGPGTRLLVL.

This clonotype was recorded at least ten times. V and J are TRBV20-1 and TRBJ2-5, with TRBD1 identical over 9 bases. The CDR3 extends over 13 amino acids. V lost 6 bases to trimming and J lost 4 bases; unmatched junction nucleotides: 6. Germline V gene sequence: CDR1 DFQATT, CDR2 SNEGSKA (reference sequence). DNA for the CDR3: TGCAGTGCCCTAACAGGGGGCGCAGAGACCCAGTACTTC. Its protein product is CSALTGGAETQYF.

This clonotype was found many times. The CDR3: CASRTGGGGELFF. The DNA for the CDR3 is TGTGCCAGCAGAACAGGGGGAGGCGGGGAGCTGTTTTTT. The chain couples TRBV6-1 to TRBJ2-2, with 8 bases identical to TRBD1. The V segment lost 6 bases and the J segment 7 bases; nucleotides outside the gene matches: 4. This CDR3 region has 13 residues. In germline, CDR1 is MNHNS, CDR2 SASEGT.

This clonotype was seen at least ten times. The J gene is TRBJ2-7, the V gene TRBV12-3 or TRBV12-4, with D tentatively TRBD1 (5 bases). V was pared by 7 bases and J by 3 bases, with 10 bases between. The CDR3 covers 12 residues. DNA of the CDR3: TGTGCCAGCACCCCAGGGAACTACGAGCAGTACTTC. Residues: CASTPGNYEQYF.

This clonotype was seen more than once but under ten times. A much larger clone is a single base away; this may be a read error. The chain links TRBV9 to TRBJ2-7; no firm D call. CDR1 SGDLS and CDR2 YYNGEE come from the germline V gene. The CDR3 has 14 residues. This chain's CDR3 is CASSVEVGNYEQSF. In DNA, the CDR3 is TGTGCCAGCAGCGTAGAGGTGGGGAACTACGAGCAGTCCTTC.